This TCR beta chain stems from a study of cytomegalovirus exposure and HLA in healthy donors. Libraries were prepared by immunoSEQ multiplex PCR; TCRdb keeps only in-frame clonotypes and omits some of them. Seen here are around 90,000 clones, approximately 84% observed once, and the top ten hold roughly 12%. Relative to its sample, this clone is medium-sized. There are 13 residues in the CDR3. Germline V gene sequence: CDR1 SGHVS, CDR2 FQNEAQ. V gave up 2 bases and J gave up 4 bases, with 9 bases separating them. The chain links TRBV7-8 to TRBJ2-7, with D uncertain. The sample consisted of PBMCs. This TCR derives from a woman between 18 and 29 years old in good health and CMV-seropositive. CDR3 bases: TGTGCCAGCAGCTTACACATCGGGTACGAGCAGTACTTC. This gives the protein CASSLHIGYEQYF.